The rows below give T cell receptor beta chains drawn from one sample of a study of control samples from healthy donors and cancer patients. TCRdb keeps only in-frame clones here, not all; method: immunoSEQ multiplex PCR. The sample includes tens of thousands of clones, approximately 92% of them seen just once. Sequencing was performed on PBMCs. The receptors derive from a middle-aged man with colorectal cancer. CDR3s include the opening cysteine and the closing phenylalanine or tryptophan. A D gene is named only where the DNA matches it firmly. Some rows have no size entry. The others give once, few or many, or a class for an expanded clone.

v_gene,d_gene,j_gene,abundance,CDR3nt,CDR3aa
TRBV9,.,TRBJ2-2,few,TGTGCCAGCAGCGTAGTCGAGGGATCCGGGGAGCTGTTTTTT,CASSVVEGSGELFF
TRBV3-1/TRBV3-2,.,TRBJ1-1,.,TGTGCCAGCAGCCCTGAGGGGCGCGGAGCTTTCTTT,CASSPEGRGAFF
TRBV6-5,TRBD1,TRBJ1-1,.,TGTGCCAGCACCCGACAGGGCCGGGGCACTGAAGCTTTCTTT,CASTRQGRGTEAFF
TRBV5-1,.,TRBJ2-1,.,TGCGCCAGCAGCTTGGGGGCAGCAATGTACAATGAGCAGTTCTTC,CASSLGAAMYNEQFF
TRBV3-1/TRBV3-2,.,TRBJ1-5,once,TGTGCCAGCAGCCTAAAAGGCGGGCCAGATCAGCCCCAGCATTTT,CASSLKGGPDQPQHF
TRBV3-1/TRBV3-2,TRBD2,TRBJ2-1,.,TGTGCCAGCAGTCGGGGGGGGACCAATGAGCAGTTCTTC,CASSRGGTNEQFF
TRBV21-1,.,TRBJ2-7,.,TGTGCCAGCAGCAAAGAAAAGGGAGCGGTCGAGCAGTACTTC,CASSKEKGAVEQYF
TRBV11-2,TRBD1,TRBJ1-2,.,TGTGCCAGCAGCAAATGGGACAGGGGTGTCTACACCTTC,CASSKWDRGVYTF
TRBV5-4,TRBD1,TRBJ1-1,.,TGTGCCAGCAGCACCGGGGACAGGGCCCAATCGGAAGCTTTCTTT,CASSTGDRAQSEAFF
TRBV12-3/TRBV12-4,.,TRBJ1-5,once,TGTGCCAGCAGTTATAGCAATCAGCCCCAGCATTTT,CASSYSNQPQHF
TRBV7-9,.,TRBJ1-4,.,TGTGCCAGCAGCTTAGGGGGCGGGCAGAAACTGTTTTTT,CASSLGGGQKLFF
TRBV5-6,.,TRBJ1-5,.,TGTGCCAGCAGCCGCCGGGGGGCTGGTTCTCAGCCCCAGCATTTT,CASSRRGAGSQPQHF
TRBV19,.,TRBJ1-1,.,TGTGCCAGTACCACGTTTGCGGGGGAAACTGAAGCTTTCTTT,CASTTFAGETEAFF
TRBV7-9,.,TRBJ2-3,.,TGTGCCAGCAGCGGGGGACGTCAACTCGTGGATACGCAGTATTTT,CASSGGRQLVDTQYF
TRBV2,.,TRBJ2-7,.,TGTGCCAGCAGTGGACGGGTCTACGAGCAGTACTTC,CASSGRVYEQYF
TRBV7-2,.,TRBJ2-3,once,TGTGCCAGCAGCTTATTACCAGGCACAGATACGCAGTATTTT,CASSLLPGTDTQYF
TRBV5-1,.,TRBJ2-3,.,TGCGCCAGCGCCTACCCGAGCACAGATACGCAGTATTTT,CASAYPSTDTQYF
TRBV19,.,TRBJ1-5,.,TGTGCCAGTAGTGCTTCGGGTTTTTACGGGCGTGAGGGACCCCAGCATTTT,CASSASGFYGREGPQHF
TRBV19,.,TRBJ1-2,.,TGTGCCAGTAGTATAACGAGTTTATATGGCTACACCTTC,CASSITSLYGYTF
TRBV6-5,TRBD2,TRBJ2-2,.,TGTGCCAGTACGGGGGGGAAAGGTGCGGCCGGGGAGCTGTTTTTT,CASTGGKGAAGELFF
TRBV12-3/TRBV12-4,.,TRBJ1-2,once,TGTGCCAGCAGCTCGGGCCGGGGCTATGGCTACACCTTC,CASSSGRGYGYTF
TRBV2,.,TRBJ2-7,.,TGTGCCAGCCTTACGACAGTGAATTCTTACGAGCAGTACTTC,CASLTTVNSYEQYF
TRBV20-1,.,TRBJ1-2,.,TGCAGTGCTTTACTAGGTGGCTACACCTTC,CSALLGGYTF
TRBV12-5,.,TRBJ1-1,.,TGTGCTAGTGATGGGGGGCGCGGCACTGAAGCTTTCTTT,CASDGGRGTEAFF
TRBV5-6,.,TRBJ1-4,.,TGTGCCAGCAGCTTGGGGCAGGGGACAAATGAAAAACTGTTTTTT,CASSLGQGTNEKLFF
TRBV5-1,.,TRBJ1-2,.,TGCGCCAGCAGCTTGGCCGGGACCTCCGGCTACACCTTC,CASSLAGTSGYTF
TRBV4-2,.,TRBJ1-1,.,TGTGCCAGCAGCCACCGAGAGCGGGTAAACACTGAAGCTTTCTTT,CASSHRERVNTEAFF
TRBV7-2,TRBD1,TRBJ2-1,.,TGTGCCAGCAGCTTCCCGGGACAGCCTCGGGATGAGCAGTTCTTC,CASSFPGQPRDEQFF
TRBV4-2,TRBD1,TRBJ1-1,.,TGTGCCAGCAGCCCTCAGGGGGTATTGAACACTGAAGCTTTCTTT,CASSPQGVLNTEAFF
TRBV6-5,.,TRBJ1-5,.,TGTGCCAGCGGTTTTTCATCCAGGGGACCCCAGCATTTT,CASGFSSRGPQHF
TRBV5-1,TRBD1,TRBJ1-1,.,TGCGCCAGCAGCTTGTCAGGGGGAACTGAAGCTTTCTTT,CASSLSGGTEAFF
TRBV5-4,.,TRBJ1-2,few,TGTGCCAGCAGCTTGGTAGAGAGCGGTGGCTACACCTTC,CASSLVESGGYTF
TRBV6-5,.,TRBJ2-2,.,TGTGCCAGCAGTTACCAGTCGGCCGGGGAGCTGTTTTTT,CASSYQSAGELFF
TRBV2,TRBD1,TRBJ1-2,.,TGTGCCAGCAGTTCCGGGACAGGGATTAGTGGCTACACCTTC,CASSSGTGISGYTF
TRBV5-5,.,TRBJ1-4,.,TGTGCCAGCAGCTCAGGCCCCTCGGAGAAACTGTTTTTT,CASSSGPSEKLFF
TRBV11-3,.,TRBJ2-1,.,TGTGCCAGCAGCTTAGTGGGCCGGGCCAACAATGAGCAGTTCTTC,CASSLVGRANNEQFF
TRBV24-1,.,TRBJ1-1,.,TGTGCCACCAGTGATCCATTTATGGGGGCTTTCTTT,CATSDPFMGAFF